This TCR beta chain is from a study of control samples from healthy donors and cancer patients. Germline V CDR1 and CDR2: SGHRS, YFSETQ. V was pared by 4 bases and J by 10 bases, with 9 bases of the junction left unmatched. The CDR3 has 15 amino acids. Clones were sequenced by immunoSEQ multiplex PCR, and TCRdb holds only the in-frame ones, with some missing. The sample consists of about 170,000 clones, 75% to 95% of them appearing once. This clonotype was sampled from a woman aged 25 to 45 in good health. The specimen was blood. This sequence joins TRBV5-1 and TRBJ1-6, with 9 nucleotides matching TRBD1. CDR3 sequence: CASSVGDREKSPLHF. The CDR3, as DNA: TGCGCCAGCAGCGTCGGGGACAGGGAGAAATCACCCCTCCACTTT.